A selection of T cell receptor beta chains follows, all from one sample in a study of cytomegalovirus exposure and HLA in healthy donors. TCRdb keeps only in-frame clones here, not all; method: immunoSEQ multiplex PCR. Of about 160,000 clones listed, 83% are singletons. Sequences were obtained from PBMCs. All receptors derive from a man aged 45 to 65 in good health and CMV-seropositive. Each CDR3 is given without its conserved first and last residue. The size entry is marked missing in some rows and otherwise reads once, few, many or a size class.

V gene	clone size	CDR3 protein
TRBV7-2	NA	ASSLNRGSTEAF
TRBV7-2	NA	ASSLMLHPYEQY
TRBV5-7	few	ASSLRSGLLNSPLH
TRBV30	NA	AWSGGTRYYGYT
TRBV30	once	AWSVLGGYGQPQH
TRBV6-6	NA	ASSYMAGDLNTEAF
TRBV7-9	NA	ASSPQGELF
TRBV27	NA	ASSFLAGGQETQY
TRBV4-2	NA	ASSQVGSYNEQF
TRBV6-1	NA	ASRGQGVGEQY
TRBV15	NA	ATSVGQASTDTQY
TRBV15	NA	ATGRGVEQF
TRBV9	few	ASSVVVSGTVAEQF
TRBV27	NA	ASSGLGTSMFEQY
TRBV5-1	NA	ASSTNSNYGYT
TRBV5-5	NA	ASSHRPGQVADAANTEAF
TRBV4-1	NA	ASSQDLRGTHEQY
TRBV29-1	NA	SVESSGSFYEQY
TRBV25-1	NA	ASSSPGSSYEQY
TRBV7-9	NA	ASSLATGVGSGYT